Shown below are 21 T cell receptor beta chains from a single sample sequenced in a study of T cells in Graves' hyperthyroidism and ophthalmopathy. TCR beta CDR3 regions were amplified from RNA transcripts. Primed by the HTBI set, a first-round RT-PCR was run on the TCR CDR3. TCRdb ran MiXCR on the multiplex PCR reads and lists one entry per CDR3 protein. The table lists over 500,000 distinct CDR3 sequences, roughly a sixth of them singletons, with approximately 30% in the top ten. Specimen: blood. These receptors all stem from a young woman with Graves' ophthalmopathy.

This clonotype was counted many times. The chain couples TRBV28 to TRBJ1-3; D not resolved. V shed 6 bases and J shed 0 bases, with 9 bases lying between them. Germline V CDR1 and CDR2: MDHEN, SYDVKM. This CDR3 has 14 residues. Here the CDR3 DNA reads TGTGCCAGCAGCTTCACATACTCTGGAAACACCATATATTTT. Amino acids: CASSFTYSGNTIYF.

This clonotype was found a few times. The chain employs TRBV12-3 or TRBV12-4 and TRBJ2-1; D not certain. The CDR3 length is 14 residues. V lost 1 base and J lost 3, with 7 bases in between. The CDR3 is CASSLGMIYNEQFF. In DNA form, the CDR3 reads TGTGCCAGCAGTTTAGGTATGATCTACAATGAGCAGTTCTTC.

This clonotype has only a few counts. The chain has TRBV5-1 and TRBJ1-4; possibly TRBD1 for D (6 bases). Germline V gene sequence: CDR1 SGHRS, CDR2 YFSETQ. V was cut by 5 bases and J by 4 bases, with 15 bases left in between. The length of the CDR3 is 15 residues. This CDR3 is CASSLQGFGNEKLFF. Here the CDR3 DNA reads TGCGCCAGCAGTTTACAGGGCTTTGGTAATGAAAAACTGTTTTTT.

This clonotype was counted many times. This chain uses TRBV7-3 with TRBJ2-3, with D uncertain. From germline, CDR1 is SGHTA and CDR2 FQGTGA. The CDR3 covers 15 residues. Between the trimmed V and J ends, which lost 3 bases and 1 base, there was a span of 11 bases. The CDR3 is CASSFTTAGTDTQYF. The DNA for the CDR3 is TGTGCCAGCAGCTTTACGACGGCGGGCACAGATACGCAGTATTTT.

This clonotype was counted ten times or more. V usage is TRBV29-1 and J usage is TRBJ1-2, with 7 bases lining up with TRBD1. Trimming cost V 7 bases and J 7 bases; bases outside gene matches: 21. The CDR3 contains 16 residues. Per the germline V gene, CDR1 is SQVTM and CDR2 is ANQGSEA. The CDR3 DNA follows: TGCAGCGCCCCGACGGGATTGAGGGGGCGCCTCGTTGGCTACACCTTC. The encoded protein is CSAPTGLRGRLVGYTF.

This clonotype was counted between two and nine times. This chain connects TRBV15 to TRBJ2-1; TRBD1 might be the D (5 bases). Germline values: CDR1 LNHNV, CDR2 YYDKDF (reference sequence). V shed 1 base and J shed 5 bases, with 9 bases lying between them. The CDR3 contains 14 residues. CDR3 DNA: TGTGCCACCAGCAGAGTAAGGGGAAACAATGAGCAGTTCTTC. Translated: CATSRVRGNNEQFF.

This clonotype showed up just a few times. The chain joins TRBV6-1 to TRBJ2-2; D is possibly TRBD1 (6 bases). This CDR3 is built from 15 residues. Trimming left V 4 bases short and J 6 bases short, with 15 bases between. CDR1 MNHNS and CDR2 SASEGT come from the germline V gene. The CDR3 is CASSVSRGYAGELFF. The CDR3, as DNA: TGTGCCAGCAGTGTTTCGAGGGGGTATGCCGGGGAGCTGTTTTTT.

There are many counts of this clonotype. The chain recombines TRBV18 with TRBJ1-3; the D is unclear. Germline lookup yields CDR1 KGHSH and CDR2 LQKENI. Deletions cut 3 bases from V and 2 bases from J, with 14 bases between. The CDR3 consists of 16 residues. The CDR3 protein is CASSPAEVFAGNTIYF. CDR3 bases: TGTGCCAGCTCACCCGCCGAGGTATTTGCTGGAAACACCATATATTTT.

In DNA form, the CDR3 reads TGTGCCAAAAGACAAGACGGAACCAATGAGCAGTTCTTC. It encodes CAKRQDGTNEQFF. The chain couples TRBV5-4 to TRBJ2-1; D remains ambiguous. Germline CDR1 is SGHNT and CDR2 is YYREEE (reference sequence). This CDR3 contains 13 residues. V gave up 9 bases and J gave up 6 bases, with 16 bases separating them.

The rearrangement links TRBV15 to TRBJ2-7; 8 bases fit TRBD2. CDR1 LNHNV and CDR2 YYDKDF come from the germline V gene (reference sequence). The J segment lost 0 bases and the V segment lost 1 base, leaving 14 bases of the junction unmatched. This CDR3 has 19 residues. As DNA, the CDR3 is TGTGCCACCAGCAGAGGGGGACGGTCTAGCGGGCTGCACTCCTACGAGCAGTACTTC. Translation: CATSRGGRSSGLHSYEQYF.

This clonotype was seen only a few times. At one of its ends the junction is not consistent with the germline gene, which may arise from a read error. This chain joins TRBV7-8 and TRBJ2-2; 10 nucleotides line up with TRBD1. This CDR3 has 16 residues. Germline loops: CDR1 SGHVS, CDR2 FQNEAQ. In DNA form, the CDR3 reads TGTGCCAGCAGCCCGCGGGACAGGGGATACACCGGGGGGCTGTTTTTT. Translating gives CASSPRDRGYTGGLFF.

The chain employs TRBV6-1 and TRBJ2-3, with D perhaps given as TRBD1 or TRBD2 (5 bases each). Trimming shortened V by 4 bases and J by 1 base, and 6 bases separated the two germline ends. CDR1 MNHNS and CDR2 SASEGT come from the germline V gene. The CDR3 is 13 residues long. CDR3 in DNA: TGTGCCAGCAGTGCGGGGCGCACAGATACGCAGTATTTT. Its translation is CASSAGRTDTQYF.

A word on this clonotype: A much larger clone is a single base away; this may be a read error. The chain combines TRBV28 with TRBJ2-7; 13 nucleotides line up with TRBD2. The CDR3 extends over 15 amino acids. CDR1 is MDHEN, CDR2 SYDVKM, per germline. The ends lost 7 bases at V and 7 bases at J; junction bases unmatched: 10. This CDR3 is CASITRLAGGWEQYF. CDR3 DNA sequence: TGTGCCAGCATTACTAGACTAGCGGGAGGCTGGGAGCAGTACTTC.

This clonotype was seen many times. The genes are TRBV28 and TRBJ2-7; TRBD2 matches at 12 bases. Per germline, CDR1 MDHEN and CDR2 SYDVKM. V gave up 1 base and J gave up 1 base; unmatched junction bases: 8. This CDR3 comprises 18 residues. CDR3 protein: CASSLYWTSGNGSYEQYF. The DNA of the CDR3 is TGTGCCAGCAGTTTATATTGGACTAGCGGGAACGGGTCCTACGAGCAGTACTTC.

This clonotype has ten or more counts. V gene TRBV7-2 combines with J gene TRBJ2-1; D possibly corresponds to TRBD2 (5 bases). Germline V lookup: CDR1 SGHTA, CDR2 FQGNSA. V gave up 6 bases and J gave up 1 base, with 19 bases separating them. This CDR3 comprises 17 residues. Written as DNA, the CDR3 is TGTGCCAGCAGGAGTGGTCCCCGGGAATCGTCCTACAATGAGCAGTTCTTC. Translation gives CASRSGPRESSYNEQFF.

This chain connects TRBV12-3 or TRBV12-4 to TRBJ2-1; D unresolved. The CDR3 loop spans 14 amino acids. V gave up 1 base and J gave up 8 bases, with 12 bases separating them. The CDR3 sequence: CASSLGAFPYEQFF. As DNA, the CDR3 is TGTGCCAGCAGTTTAGGAGCGTTTCCCTATGAGCAGTTCTTC.

This clonotype was seen many times. This chain links TRBV27 with TRBJ2-1, with 12 bases fitting TRBD1. Germline V gives CDR1 MNHEY, CDR2 SMNVEV (reference sequence). Losses at the gene ends were 0 bases for V and 9 bases for J; bases not matched to a gene: 6. This CDR3 comprises 16 residues. CDR3 DNA sequence: TGTGCCAGCAGTTTATCCGGGACAGGGGGCGGGGGTGAGCAGTTCTTC. Protein product: CASSLSGTGGGGEQFF.

The genes are TRBV28 and TRBJ1-5; D unresolved. In germline, CDR1 is MDHEN, CDR2 SYDVKM. The CDR3 runs 12 residues. Trimming stripped 4 bases from V and 11 bases from J, with 12 bases between. The CDR3 nucleotides are TGTGCCAGCAGTTCCATAGAAAGGTCCCAGCATTTT. This encodes CASSSIERSQHF.

This clonotype has ten or more counts. The rearrangement links TRBV28 to TRBJ1-1; 9 bases line up with TRBD1. The CDR3 has 14 residues. Germline CDR1 MDHEN, CDR2 SYDVKM. The V gene end was trimmed by 5 bases and the J gene end by 7 bases; junction bases not matched to a gene: 8. Written as DNA, the CDR3 is TGTGCCAGCAGTCCCCCGGGACAGGGTTATGAAGCTTTCTTT. It encodes CASSPPGQGYEAFF.

This clonotype has just a few counts. In nucleotides, the CDR3 is TGCGCCAGCAGCCAAGATGCGCCGGCAGGGATAGGTCGTGAAAAACTGTTTTTT. Amino acids: CASSQDAPAGIGREKLFF. The chain is built from TRBV4-1 and TRBJ1-4, with D possibly TRBD1 on 5 matching bases. This CDR3 is built from 18 residues. Between the trimmed V and J ends, which lost 0 bases and 7 bases, there was a span of 21 bases. Germline V CDR1 and CDR2: MGHRA, YSYEKL.

This clonotype was recorded at least ten times. Here the CDR3 DNA reads TGTGCCAGCAGCTTAGTGGGGAACACAGATACGCAGTATTTT. Translated, it gives CASSLVGNTDTQYF. The chain combines TRBV7-2 with TRBJ2-3; D is unresolved. The CDR3 has 14 amino acids. Germline-derived CDR1 and CDR2 are SGHTA and FQGNSA. V lost 1 base and J 2 bases, leaving 7 bases between the germline ends.